The subject of this entry is one T cell receptor beta chain. Its antigen has not been determined. Base qualities were left out, and no much larger clone turns up one base away. Libraries were prepared through the immunoSEQ multiplex PCR assay. As for the authors' bioinformatics: To diagnose cytomegalovirus status from the catalog of TCR beta chain sequences, a statistical classification framework was built. Not all clones reach the TCRdb copy of this immuneACCESS table, which keeps in-frame sequences only. Checked studies attribute under half of the gap to unresolved V genes and leave the rest unexplained. V, J and clone size were drawn from that table, and D and trimming were deduced from the DNA. Within this sample are about 72,000 clones, with around 94% of them counted one time only. The ten largest account for roughly 2% of the sample. This specimen comes from a study of cytomegalovirus exposure and HLA in healthy donors (dated by TCRdb to about 2017). Looking at the study overall: The 550 to 750 repertoires of the first cohort and the 120 validation repertoires were produced on the same platform, according to a later analysis. The study was designed to test whether signatures of past pathogen exposure could be identified by cataloging public T cell receptors. Along with the approximately 700-subject first cohort, a separate validation cohort of 120 different subjects was used. To predict cytomegalovirus infection status, the study combined high-throughput TCR immunosequencing, statistical association of individual TCRs with disease status, and machine learning.

Separate from the approximately 670-subject first cohort, the validation cohort of 90 to 150 subjects was the group to which the donors belonged. Trimming leaves V shorter by 6 bases and J shorter by 1 base, with the junction holding 6 bases beyond the gene matches. From cysteine to phenylalanine, the CDR3 is 15 amino acids long. The entry retains the CDR3 DNA only, 45 bases that are in frame from base 1. For CDR1 and CDR2, the germline V gene (reference sequence) lists LNHDA and SQIVND. The paper's findings and limits, for the study overall: All 130 or so repertoires were used to score co-occurrence in the validation cohort in a later analysis, because that analysis had no HLA typing for the cohort. Of the cluster scores, 90% to 95% were above 0 in a later analysis, which found that TCRs clustered in the first cohort also tended to co-occur in the approximately 110 validation repertoires. In vitro tests confirmed that a few of the cytomegalovirus-associated TCR beta chains recognize cytomegalovirus antigens. Most TCR sequences were seen in very few donors, while some public TCRs were found in many individuals. In both the original and validation cohorts, the classifier was reported to diagnose cytomegalovirus status with high specificity and sensitivity. According to the authors, the approach could potentially be generalized to other disease states and immunological phenotypes. A total of fewer than 200 TCR beta chains were listed by the study as associated with cytomegalovirus.

This sequence was found in a woman between 18 and 30 years old in good health and CMV-seropositive. The sample comprised PBMCs. Rearrangement joined TRBV19 to TRBJ1-2; 9 bases in the middle match TRBD1. This receptor carries the CDR3 CASSDRDRVNYGYTF. The bases are TGTGCCAGTAGCGATCGGGACAGGGTTAACTATGGCTACACCTTC.